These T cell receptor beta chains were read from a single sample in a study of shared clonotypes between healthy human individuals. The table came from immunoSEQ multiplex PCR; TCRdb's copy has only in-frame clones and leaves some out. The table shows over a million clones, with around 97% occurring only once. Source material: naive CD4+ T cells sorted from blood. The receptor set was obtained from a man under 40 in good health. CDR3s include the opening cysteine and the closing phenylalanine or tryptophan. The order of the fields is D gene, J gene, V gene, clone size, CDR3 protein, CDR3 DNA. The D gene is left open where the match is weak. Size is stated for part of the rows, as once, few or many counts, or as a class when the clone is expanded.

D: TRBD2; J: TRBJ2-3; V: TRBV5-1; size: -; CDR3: CASSILPGLAGSTDTQYF; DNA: TGCGCCAGCAGCATCCTACCGGGACTAGCTGGCAGCACAGATACGCAGTATTTT
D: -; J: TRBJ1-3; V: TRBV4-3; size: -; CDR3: CASSQQQGFSSGNTIYF; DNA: TGCGCCAGCAGCCAACAACAGGGTTTTAGCTCTGGAAACACCATATATTTT
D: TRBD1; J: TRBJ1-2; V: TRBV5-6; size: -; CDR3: CASSSIGTGEGYGYTF; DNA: TGTGCCAGCAGCTCCATCGGAACAGGGGAGGGGTATGGCTACACCTTC
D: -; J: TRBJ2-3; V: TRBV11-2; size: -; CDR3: CASSSIATQYF; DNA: TGTGCCAGCAGCTCTATCGCTACGCAGTATTTT
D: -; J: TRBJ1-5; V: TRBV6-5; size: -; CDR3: CASSLDRFNQPQHF; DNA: TGTGCCAGCAGTCTGGACAGATTTAATCAGCCCCAGCATTTT
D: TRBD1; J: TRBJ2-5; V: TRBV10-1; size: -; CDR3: CASSDRGYGETQYF; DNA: TGCGCCAGCAGTGACAGGGGGTACGGAGAGACCCAGTACTTC
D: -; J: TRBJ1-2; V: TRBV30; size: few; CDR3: CAWSVRDNYGYTF; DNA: TGTGCCTGGAGTGTACGGGACAACTATGGCTACACCTTC
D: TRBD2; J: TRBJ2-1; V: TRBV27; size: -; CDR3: CASSPRTSAKSYNEQFF; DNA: TGTGCCAGCAGTCCGCGAACTAGCGCCAAGTCCTACAATGAGCAGTTCTTC
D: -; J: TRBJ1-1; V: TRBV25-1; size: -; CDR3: CASSEAGLNTEAFF; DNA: TGTGCCAGCAGTGAGGCGGGCCTGAACACTGAAGCTTTCTTT
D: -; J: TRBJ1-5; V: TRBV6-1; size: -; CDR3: CASSENRDKDQPQHF; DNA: TGTGCCAGCAGTGAAAACAGGGACAAAGATCAGCCCCAGCATTTT
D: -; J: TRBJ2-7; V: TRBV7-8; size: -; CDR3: CASSRTAGESGLPYEQYF; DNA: TGTGCCAGCAGCCGAACAGCAGGGGAATCAGGTCTCCCTTACGAGCAGTACTTC
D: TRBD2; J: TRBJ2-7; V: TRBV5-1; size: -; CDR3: CASSPGRTIYEQYF; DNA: TGCGCCAGCAGCCCCGGGAGGACAATCTACGAGCAGTACTTC
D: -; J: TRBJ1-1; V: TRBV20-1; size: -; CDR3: CSASGNTEAFF; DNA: TGCAGTGCTAGCGGGAACACTGAAGCTTTCTTT
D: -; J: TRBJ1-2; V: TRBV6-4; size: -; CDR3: CASSEESTRAYGYTF; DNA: TGTGCCAGCAGTGAGGAATCGACCAGGGCCTATGGCTACACCTTC
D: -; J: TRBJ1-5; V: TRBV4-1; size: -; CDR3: CASSQVIGASNQPQHF; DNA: TGCGCCAGCAGCCAAGTGATAGGGGCGAGCAATCAGCCCCAGCATTTT
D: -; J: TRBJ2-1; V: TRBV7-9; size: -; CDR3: CASSPPSSYNEQFF; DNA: TGTGCCAGCAGCCCCCCCAGCTCCTACAATGAGCAGTTCTTC
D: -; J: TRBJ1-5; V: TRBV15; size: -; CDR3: CATSSHTPAPLQPQHF; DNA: TGTGCCACCAGCAGCCATACACCCGCTCCCTTGCAGCCCCAGCATTTT
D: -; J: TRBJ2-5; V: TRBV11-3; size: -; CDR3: CASSSRGRELSRETQYF; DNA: TGTGCCAGCAGCTCCCGCGGCCGGGAGCTCTCTCGAGAGACCCAGTACTTC
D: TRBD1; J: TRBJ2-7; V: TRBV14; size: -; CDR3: CASSRLGQGAYEQYF; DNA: TGTGCCAGCAGCCGGTTGGGACAGGGTGCCTACGAGCAGTACTTC
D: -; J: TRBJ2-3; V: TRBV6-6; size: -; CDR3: CASSDRASGTDTQYF; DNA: TGTGCCAGTTCCGACAGGGCTAGCGGCACAGATACGCAGTATTTT
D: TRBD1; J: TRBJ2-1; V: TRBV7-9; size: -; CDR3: CASSLRSQGESWQFF; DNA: TGTGCCAGCAGCTTACGTTCGCAGGGGGAGTCGTGGCAGTTCTTC
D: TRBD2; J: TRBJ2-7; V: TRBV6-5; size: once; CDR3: CASSRRLAGGPEQYF; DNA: TGTGCCAGCAGTCGAAGACTAGCGGGAGGCCCCGAGCAGTACTTC
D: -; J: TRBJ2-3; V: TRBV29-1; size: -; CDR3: CSVEHVGTADTQYF; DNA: TGCAGCGTCGAACACGTGGGGACCGCCGATACGCAGTATTTT
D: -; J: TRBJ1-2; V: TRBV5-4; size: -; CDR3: CASSLGGSTGYTF; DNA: TGTGCCAGCAGCTTGGGGGGAAGTACTGGCTACACCTTC
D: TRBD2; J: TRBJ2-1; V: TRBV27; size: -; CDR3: CASSFLSGSSNEQFF; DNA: TGTGCCAGCAGTTTTCTTAGCGGGAGTTCCAATGAGCAGTTCTTC
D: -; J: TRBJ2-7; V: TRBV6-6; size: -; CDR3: CASSYSTRRGSYEQYF; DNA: TGTGCCAGCAGTTACTCAACCCGGCGAGGCTCCTACGAGCAGTACTTC
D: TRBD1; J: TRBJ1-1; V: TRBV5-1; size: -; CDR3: CASSWDRATEAFF; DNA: TGCGCCAGCAGCTGGGACAGGGCTACTGAAGCTTTCTTT
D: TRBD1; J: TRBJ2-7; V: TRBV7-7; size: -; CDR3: CASSFAGTGASWEQYF; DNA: TGTGCCAGCAGCTTCGCCGGGACAGGAGCGTCTTGGGAGCAGTACTTC
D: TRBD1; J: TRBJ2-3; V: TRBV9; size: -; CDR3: CASSVDTGVRTDTQYF; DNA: TGTGCCAGCAGCGTAGATACAGGGGTAAGGACAGATACGCAGTATTTT
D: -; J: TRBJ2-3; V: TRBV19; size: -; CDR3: CATATFRDTQYF; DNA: TGTGCCACCGCGACCTTTAGAGATACGCAGTATTTT
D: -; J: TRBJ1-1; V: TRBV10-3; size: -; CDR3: CAISDRGSEAFF; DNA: TGTGCCATCAGTGATCGGGGGTCTGAAGCTTTCTTT
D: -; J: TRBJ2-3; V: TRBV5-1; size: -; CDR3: CASSELEGFYTDTQYF; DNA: TGCGCCAGCAGCGAACTAGAGGGATTTTACACAGATACGCAGTATTTT
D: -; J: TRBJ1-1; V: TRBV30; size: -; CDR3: CAWRPRVNTEAFF; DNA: TGTGCCTGGAGGCCCAGGGTGAACACTGAAGCTTTCTTT
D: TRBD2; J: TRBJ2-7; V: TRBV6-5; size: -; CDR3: CASSYSSGRPYEQYF; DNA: TGTGCCAGCAGTTACAGTAGCGGGAGGCCCTACGAGCAGTACTTC
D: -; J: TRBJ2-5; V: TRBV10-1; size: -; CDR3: CASSDGGTRETQYF; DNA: TGCGCCAGCAGTGACGGCGGGACCCGAGAGACCCAGTACTTC
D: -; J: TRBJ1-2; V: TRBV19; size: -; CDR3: CASSMYSKNYGYTF; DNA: TGTGCCAGTAGTATGTACAGTAAGAACTATGGCTACACCTTC
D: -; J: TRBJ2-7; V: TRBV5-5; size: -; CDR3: CASSPQAGAYEQYF; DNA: TGTGCCAGCAGCCCCCAGGCAGGGGCTTACGAGCAGTACTTC
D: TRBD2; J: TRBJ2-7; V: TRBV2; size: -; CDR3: CASSEGEPGLADEQYF; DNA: TGTGCCAGCAGCGAAGGAGAGCCGGGACTAGCTGACGAGCAGTACTTC
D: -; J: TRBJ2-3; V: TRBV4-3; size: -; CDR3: CASSQLKGEGTDTQYF; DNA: TGCGCCAGCAGCCAACTAAAGGGGGAAGGCACAGATACGCAGTATTTT
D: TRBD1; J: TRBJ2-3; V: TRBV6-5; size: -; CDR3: CASSYSGTGFTDTQYF; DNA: TGTGCCAGCAGTTACTCGGGGACAGGATTCACAGATACGCAGTATTTT
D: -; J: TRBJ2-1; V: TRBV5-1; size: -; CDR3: CASSLEGGRKGEQFF; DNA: TGCGCCAGCAGCTTGGAAGGGGGGCGTAAAGGTGAGCAGTTCTTC
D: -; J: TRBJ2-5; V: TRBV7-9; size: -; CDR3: CASSLLALRQEYQETQYF; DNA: TGTGCCAGCAGCTTACTGGCCCTAAGACAGGAGTACCAAGAGACCCAGTACTTC
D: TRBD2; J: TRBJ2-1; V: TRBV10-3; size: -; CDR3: CAISESRTSGKSSYNEQFF; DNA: TGTGCCATCAGTGAGTCCCGGACTAGCGGGAAAAGCTCCTACAATGAGCAGTTCTTC
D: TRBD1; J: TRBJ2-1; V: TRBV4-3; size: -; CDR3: CASSQRQGPGEQFF; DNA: TGCGCCAGCAGCCAAAGACAGGGTCCAGGGGAGCAGTTCTTC
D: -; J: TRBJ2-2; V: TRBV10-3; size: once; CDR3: CAIHGQPTSGELFF; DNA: TGTGCCATTCACGGACAGCCCACCTCCGGAGAGCTGTTTTTT
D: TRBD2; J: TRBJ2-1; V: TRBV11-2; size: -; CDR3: CASSLRRGLAGGPQNEQFF; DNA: TGTGCCAGCAGCTTACGTCGAGGGCTAGCGGGAGGGCCCCAGAATGAGCAGTTCTTC
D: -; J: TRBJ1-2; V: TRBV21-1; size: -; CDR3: CASSLQILTGFAYGYTF; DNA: TGTGCCAGCAGCCTTCAGATTCTGACAGGGTTCGCCTATGGCTACACCTTC
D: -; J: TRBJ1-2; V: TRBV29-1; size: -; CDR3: CSVEQGLYGYTF; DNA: TGCAGCGTGGAACAGGGTCTCTATGGCTACACCTTC
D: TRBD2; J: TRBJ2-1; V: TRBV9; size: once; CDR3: CASSSRGGLAFTTQFF; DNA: TGTGCCAGCAGCTCCCGGGGGGGACTAGCTTTTACTACCCAGTTCTTC
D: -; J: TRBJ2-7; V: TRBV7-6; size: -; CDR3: CASSLVTGTVGSYEQYF; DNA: TGTGCCAGCAGCTTAGTCACGGGAACGGTGGGCTCCTACGAGCAGTACTTC
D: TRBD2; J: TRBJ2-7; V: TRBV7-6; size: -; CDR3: CASSSVAGSSYEQYF; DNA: TGTGCCAGCAGTTCTGTAGCGGGAAGCTCCTACGAGCAGTACTTC
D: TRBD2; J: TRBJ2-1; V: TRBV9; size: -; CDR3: CASSVERLAGGSEQFF; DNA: TGTGCCAGCAGCGTAGAAAGACTAGCGGGAGGGAGTGAGCAGTTCTTC
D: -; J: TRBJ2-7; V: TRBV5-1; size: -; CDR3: CASSPKEDSYEQYF; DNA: TGCGCCAGCAGCCCAAAGGAGGATTCCTACGAGCAGTACTTC